This TCR beta chain was sequenced for a study of shared clonotypes between healthy human individuals. Looking at the study overall: Donors were two women and a few men aged 18 to 49.

Each sorted subset replicate got 200 ng genomic DNA, approximately 27,000 genomes. Data came from immunoSEQ multiplex PCR; TCRdb stores just in-frame clones and leaves some out. Of roughly 660,000 clones detected, roughly 91% appear once; the ten largest clones hold about 33%. This clone was observed once. Its antigen is as yet unknown. V trimming: 4 bases; J trimming: 2 bases; junction bases outside the gene matches: 5. Germline V lookup: CDR1 SGHVS, CDR2 FQNEAQ. The CDR3 contains 14 residues. The study's findings and limits: Represented diversity (both genetic and exposure-history) was limited by the small number of donors.

In CD8 memory, CD45RO+ cells were put together with CCR7-negative CD45RA+ TemRA cells. The sequence was collected from a man aged 18 to 30 in good health. Some clones in this sample may be carry-over from other donors' samples. What was sequenced was memory CD8+ T cells from PBMCs. Subset specified: CD45RO+ cells pooled with CCR7-negative TemRA cells. This chain uses TRBV7-8 with TRBJ2-7; the match to TRBD1 covers 7 bases. CDR3 sequence: CASSSQTGTYEQYF. CDR3 sequence (DNA): TGTGCCAGCAGCTCCCAGACAGGGACCTACGAGCAGTACTTC.